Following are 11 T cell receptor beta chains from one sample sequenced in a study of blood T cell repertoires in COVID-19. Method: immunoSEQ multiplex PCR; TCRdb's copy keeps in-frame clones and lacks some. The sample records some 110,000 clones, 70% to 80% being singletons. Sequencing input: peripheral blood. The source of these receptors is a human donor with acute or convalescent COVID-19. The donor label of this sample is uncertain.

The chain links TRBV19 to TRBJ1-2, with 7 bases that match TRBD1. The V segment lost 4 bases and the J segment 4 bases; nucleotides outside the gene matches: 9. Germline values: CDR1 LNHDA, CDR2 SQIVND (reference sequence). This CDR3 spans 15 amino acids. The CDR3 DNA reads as TGTGCCAGTAGTACGGGCGCGACAGGGTCCTATGGCTACACCTTC. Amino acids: CASSTGATGSYGYTF.

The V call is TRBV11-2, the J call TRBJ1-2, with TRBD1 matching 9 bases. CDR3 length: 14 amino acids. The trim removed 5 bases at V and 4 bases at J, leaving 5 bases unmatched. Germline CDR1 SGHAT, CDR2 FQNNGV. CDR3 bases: TGTGCCAGCAGCCCAACGACAGGGGGCTATGGCTACACCTTC. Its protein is CASSPTTGGYGYTF. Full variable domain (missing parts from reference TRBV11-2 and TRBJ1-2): EAGVAQSPRYKIIEKRQSVAFWCNPISGHATLYWYQQILGQGPKLLIQFQNNGVVDDSQLPKDRFSAERLKGVDSTLKIQPAKLEDSAVYLCASSPTTGGYGYTFGSGTRLTVV.

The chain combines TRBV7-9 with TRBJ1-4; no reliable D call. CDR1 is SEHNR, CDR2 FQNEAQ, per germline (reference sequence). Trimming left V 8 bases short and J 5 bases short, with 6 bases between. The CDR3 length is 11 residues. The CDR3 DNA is TGTGCCAGCTCCGGGAATGAAAAACTGTTTTTT. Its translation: CASSGNEKLFF.

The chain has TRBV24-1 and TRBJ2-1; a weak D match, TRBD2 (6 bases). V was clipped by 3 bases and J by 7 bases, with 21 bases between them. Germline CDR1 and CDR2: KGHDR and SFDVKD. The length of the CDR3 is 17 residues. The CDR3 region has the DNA TGTGCCACCAGTGATATCAAAAACCGGGACTTAATAAATGAGCAGTTCTTC. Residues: CATSDIKNRDLINEQFF.

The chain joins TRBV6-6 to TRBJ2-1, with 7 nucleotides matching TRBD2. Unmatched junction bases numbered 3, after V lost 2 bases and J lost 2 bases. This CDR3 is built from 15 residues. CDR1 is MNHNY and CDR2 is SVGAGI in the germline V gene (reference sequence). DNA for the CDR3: TGTGCCAGCAGTTACGGGGCGGGGGCCTACAATGAGCAGTTCTTC. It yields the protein CASSYGAGAYNEQFF.

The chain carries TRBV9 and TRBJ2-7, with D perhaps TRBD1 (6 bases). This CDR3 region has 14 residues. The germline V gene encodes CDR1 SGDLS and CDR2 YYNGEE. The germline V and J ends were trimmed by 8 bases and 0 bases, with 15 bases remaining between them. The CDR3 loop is CASSGHRSSYEQYF. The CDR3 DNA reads TGTGCCAGTTCGGGACACCGGAGCTCCTACGAGCAGTACTTC.

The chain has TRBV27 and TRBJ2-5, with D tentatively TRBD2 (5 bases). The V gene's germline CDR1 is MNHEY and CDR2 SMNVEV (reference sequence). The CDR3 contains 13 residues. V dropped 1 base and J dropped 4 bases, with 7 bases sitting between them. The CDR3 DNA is TGTGCCAGCAGTTTATTCGGAGGAGAGACCCAGTACTTC. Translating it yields CASSLFGGETQYF.

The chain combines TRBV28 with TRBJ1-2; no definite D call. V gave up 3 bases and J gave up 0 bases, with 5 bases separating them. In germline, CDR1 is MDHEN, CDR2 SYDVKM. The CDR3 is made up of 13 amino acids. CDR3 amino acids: CASSFTANYGYTF. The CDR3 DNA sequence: TGTGCCAGCAGTTTTACAGCTAACTATGGCTACACCTTC.

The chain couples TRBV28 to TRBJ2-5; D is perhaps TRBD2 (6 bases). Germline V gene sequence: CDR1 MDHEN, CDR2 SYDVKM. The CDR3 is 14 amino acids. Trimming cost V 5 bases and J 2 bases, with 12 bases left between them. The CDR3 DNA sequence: TGTGCCAGCAGTCACGGGACTCGGCAAGAGACCCAGTACTTC. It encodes CASSHGTRQETQYF.

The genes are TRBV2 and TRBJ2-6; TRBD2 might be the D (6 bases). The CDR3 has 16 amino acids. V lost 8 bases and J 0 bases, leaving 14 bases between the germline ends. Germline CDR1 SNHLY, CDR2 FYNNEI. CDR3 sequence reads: CASRGSSPSGANVLTF. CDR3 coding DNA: TGTGCCAGCCGGGGGTCCTCGCCCTCTGGGGCCAACGTCCTGACTTTC.

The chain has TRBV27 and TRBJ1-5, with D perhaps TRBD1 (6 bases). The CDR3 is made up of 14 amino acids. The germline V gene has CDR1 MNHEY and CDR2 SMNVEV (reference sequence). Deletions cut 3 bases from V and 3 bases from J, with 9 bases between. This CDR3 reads CASSFRGINQPQHF. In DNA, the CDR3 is TGTGCCAGCAGTTTTAGGGGGATCAATCAGCCCCAGCATTTT.